These 29 T cell receptor beta chains originate from one sample sequenced in a study of cytomegalovirus exposure and HLA in healthy donors. 13 Jbeta primers and 60 Vbeta primers were used for the PCR. TCRdb's copy holds only in-frame clones and misses some; the assay was immunoSEQ multiplex PCR. The sample lists 150,000 to 200,000 clones; about 77% were seen once. Sample: PBMCs. Receptors originate from a woman between 25 and 40 years old in good health and CMV-seropositive.

This clone was observed a few times. The rearrangement joins TRBV9 to TRBJ2-3; 11 positions match TRBD2. Germline trimming cut 3 bases from V and 6 bases from J; bases unmatched to any gene: 9. CDR1 and CDR2 from the germline V gene are SGDLS and YYNGEE. The CDR3 is made up of 16 amino acids. CDR3: CASSADSGGVWDTQYF. In DNA form, the CDR3 reads TGTGCCAGCAGCGCCGATAGCGGGGGGGTGTGGGATACGCAGTATTTT.

The chain links TRBV2 to TRBJ1-2, with 9 bases matching TRBD1. In germline, CDR1 is SNHLY, CDR2 FYNNEI. This CDR3 comprises 13 residues. V shed 6 bases and J 6 bases; nucleotides not matched to a gene: 5. The CDR3 region has the DNA TGTGCCAGCAGCACGGACAGGGGCCATGGCTACACCTTC. It yields the protein CASSTDRGHGYTF.

The chain joins TRBV27 to TRBJ2-6; 8 bases match TRBD1. CDR3 length: 15 amino acids. V lost 6 bases, J lost 4 bases, and 5 bases stayed unmatched. The germline V gene has CDR1 MNHEY and CDR2 SMNVEV (reference sequence). CDR3 sequence: CASRSQGAGANVLTF. The CDR3 nucleotides are TGTGCCAGCAGATCTCAGGGGGCCGGGGCCAACGTCCTGACTTTC.

This clone was observed a few times. The chain is built from TRBV18 and TRBJ2-5; possibly TRBD2 for D (6 bases). Trimming stripped 3 bases from V and 3 bases from J, with 8 bases between. Per the germline V gene, CDR1 is KGHSH and CDR2 is LQKENI. The CDR3 contains 13 residues. The DNA of the CDR3 is TGTGCCAGCTCACCGGGCGGGGAAGAGACCCAGTACTTC. Protein product: CASSPGGEETQYF.

This chain links TRBV10-1 with TRBJ1-3; maybe TRBD1 (6 bases). Germline V gene lookup returns CDR1 WNHNN and CDR2 SYGVQD (reference sequence). V was trimmed by 6 bases and J by 0 bases, leaving 12 bases between them. This CDR3 contains 15 residues. The DNA of the CDR3 is TGCGCCAGCAGCTCGGACAGCTACTCTGGAAACACCATATATTTT. This codes for CASSSDSYSGNTIYF.

The chain combines TRBV7-6 with TRBJ1-1, with 7 bases matching TRBD1. This CDR3 region has 13 residues. J was trimmed by 8 bases and V by 6 bases; bases with no gene match: 9. CDR1 and CDR2 (germline): SGHVS, FNYEAQ. CDR3 protein: CASSLKDRSEAFF. Written as DNA, the CDR3 is TGTGCCAGCAGTTTGAAGGACAGGTCGGAAGCTTTCTTT.

The chain links TRBV7-8 to TRBJ1-5; possible D gene TRBD1, 5 bases. Trimming took 5 bases from V and 2 from J, leaving 19 bases between them. The CDR3 covers 17 residues. CDR1 and CDR2 (germline): SGHVS, FQNEAQ. The CDR3 sequence: CASSTRARREGNQPQHF. The CDR3 DNA is TGTGCCAGCAGCACCAGGGCCCGTAGGGAGGGCAATCAGCCCCAGCATTTT.

The gene calls are TRBV19 and TRBJ1-1; 8 nucleotides align to TRBD1. This CDR3 has 16 amino acids. The V gene end was trimmed by 1 base and the J gene end by 1 base; junction bases not matched to a gene: 5. From germline, CDR1 is LNHDA and CDR2 SQIVND (reference sequence). The CDR3 here is CASSIGIGQGNTEAFF. The CDR3, as DNA: TGTGCCAGTAGTATAGGAATTGGACAGGGGAACACTGAAGCTTTCTTT.

This rearrangement joins TRBV27 to TRBJ2-7, with 9 bases fitting TRBD1. J gave up 6 bases and V 3 bases, and 9 bases lay outside the gene matches. Germline CDR1 MNHEY, CDR2 SMNVEV (reference sequence). CDR3 size: 15 residues. Here the CDR3 reads CASSFSGTGFLEQYF. CDR3 in DNA: TGTGCCAGCAGTTTCTCCGGGACAGGGTTCCTCGAGCAGTACTTC.

V and J are TRBV5-4 and TRBJ1-2; TRBD1 matches at 8 bases. V shed 2 bases and J 4 bases; nucleotides not matched to a gene: 7. The CDR3 has 15 amino acids. Germline CDR1 SGHNT, CDR2 YYREEE (reference sequence). CDR3 protein: CASSFSRTGIYGYTF. The CDR3 coding sequence is TGTGCCAGCAGCTTCTCCCGGACAGGGATCTATGGCTACACCTTC.

J is TRBJ2-5 and V is TRBV7-9; D gene uncertain. The DNA end favors TRBJ2-7, so the J call may be wrong. This CDR3 comprises 11 residues. The germline V gene has CDR1 SEHNR and CDR2 FQNEAQ (reference sequence). The CDR3 is CASSSDYEQYF. The CDR3 DNA follows: TGTGCCAGCAGCTCCGACTACGAGCAGTACTTC.

Here the CDR3 DNA reads TGTGCCAGCAGGTCCGGGACTAGCGGATACGAGCAGTACTTC. Protein sequence: CASRSGTSGYEQYF. V gene TRBV28 combines with J gene TRBJ2-5, with TRBD2 matching over 11 bases. The J call is in doubt because the DNA end fits TRBJ2-7 better. The CDR3 extends over 14 amino acids. Germline V gene sequence: CDR1 MDHEN, CDR2 SYDVKM.

The gene calls are TRBV20-1 and TRBJ2-4; D gene ambiguous. This CDR3 is 11 amino acids long. The germline V gene has CDR1 DFQATT and CDR2 SNEGSKA (reference sequence). Trimming took 1 base from V and 10 from J, leaving 8 bases between them. The CDR3 region is CSARVPQIQYF. CDR3 nucleotide sequence: TGCAGTGCTAGAGTCCCCCAGATTCAGTACTTC.

This chain joins TRBV28 and TRBJ1-6; no firm D call. This CDR3 region has 13 residues. Germline CDR1 and CDR2: MDHEN and SYDVKM. With 5 bases removed from V and 7 bases from J, the gap between germline ends came to 9 bases. CDR3 bases: TGTGCCAGCAGTCAGTACATAAATTCACCCCTCCACTTT. Translated: CASSQYINSPLHF.

CDR3 coding DNA: TGCGCCAGCGACGGACAGGGCGGCACTGAAGCTTTCTTT. The encoded protein is CASDGQGGTEAFF. This sequence joins TRBV10-2 and TRBJ1-1; 8 nucleotides align to TRBD1. The V segment lost 8 bases and the J segment 4 bases; nucleotides outside the gene matches: 6. This CDR3 is 13 amino acids long. Germline V gene lookup returns CDR1 WSHSY and CDR2 SAAADI.

This sequence joins TRBV7-9 and TRBJ2-5, with 9 positions matching TRBD1. This CDR3 spans 17 amino acids. V lost 2 bases and J lost 3; bases outside the gene matches: 10. Germline CDR1 and CDR2: SEHNR and FQNEAQ (reference sequence). As DNA, the CDR3 is TGTGCCAGCAGCTTATACGGGGGGACAGGGATTGAAGAGACCCAGTACTTC. Its protein is CASSLYGGTGIEETQYF.

This chain links TRBV4-1 with TRBJ2-2, with TRBD1 matching over 7 bases. CDR1 is MGHRA and CDR2 is YSYEKL in the germline V gene. There are 16 residues in the CDR3. The junction had 4 bases not matched to a gene; V was cut back by 3 bases and J by 0 bases. The CDR3 DNA is TGCGCCAGCAGCCAGCGGACAGGCCCGAACACCGGGGAGCTGTTTTTT. It encodes CASSQRTGPNTGELFF.

The CDR3 DNA sequence: TGTGCCACCCTCAGCCCCCTGACAGGTCGCTACGAGCAGTACTTC. As protein: CATLSPLTGRYEQYF. The rearrangement joins TRBV28 to TRBJ2-7, with a possible D match to TRBD1 (6 bases). The CDR3 loop spans 15 amino acids. Germline values: CDR1 MDHEN, CDR2 SYDVKM. The germline V and J ends were trimmed by 10 bases and 3 bases, with 22 bases remaining between them. Variable domain in full (rest from reference TRBV28 and TRBJ2-7): DVKVTQSSRYLVKRTGEKVFLECVQDMDHENMFWYRQDPGLGLRLIYFSYDVKMKEKGDIPEGYSVSREKKERFSLILESASTNQTSMYLCATLSPLTGRYEQYFGPGTRLTVT.

The genes are TRBV10-1 and TRBJ2-1, with TRBD1 identical over 7 bases. V shed 4 bases, J shed 3 bases, and the junction held 6 bases outside the gene matches. This CDR3 spans 15 amino acids. Germline-derived CDR1 and CDR2 are WNHNN and SYGVQD (reference sequence). CDR3 DNA: TGCGCCAGCAGTGCGGGACAGTGGGACTACAATGAGCAGTTCTTC. This codes for CASSAGQWDYNEQFF.

The chain is built from TRBV2 and TRBJ2-1, with unresolved D. V lost 8 bases and J lost 4, with 9 bases in between. Germline CDR1 and CDR2: SNHLY and FYNNEI. The CDR3 runs to 12 residues. CDR3 in amino acids: CASGPEYNEQFF. The CDR3 coding sequence is TGTGCCAGCGGGCCAGAATACAATGAGCAGTTCTTC.

The gene calls are TRBV11-2 and TRBJ2-7, with 8 bases identical to TRBD1. After removal of 6 bases from V and 1 base from J, the junction contained 8 bases not matched to a gene. Germline CDR1 reads SGHAT; CDR2 reads FQNNGV. CDR3 length: 15 residues. The CDR3 DNA follows: TGTGCCAGCAGACGGCCCGGGACAGGTTCCTACGAGCAGTACTTC. Amino acid sequence: CASRRPGTGSYEQYF.

The chain joins TRBV9 to TRBJ2-1, with a weak D call TRBD1 (6 bases). Germline V gives CDR1 SGDLS, CDR2 YYNGEE. V shed 5 bases and J shed 2 bases, with 11 bases lying between them. The CDR3 has 14 residues. The CDR3 nucleotides read TGTGCCAGCAGTGCACAGGGTACCTACAATGAGCAGTTCTTC. This translates into CASSAQGTYNEQFF.

This chain connects TRBV11-2 to TRBJ2-5, with a possible D match to TRBD2 (5 bases). The ends were cut back, 4 bases at V and 7 bases at J, with 19 bases in the middle. The CDR3 has 15 residues. The V gene's germline CDR1 is SGHAT and CDR2 FQNNGV. Written as DNA, the CDR3 is TGTGCCAGCAGCTCTTCGCGCACGGGCCGGGGGACCCAGTACTTC. Its translation is CASSSSRTGRGTQYF.

The genes are TRBV11-2 and TRBJ2-3; 9 bases are a match to TRBD2. Germline CDR1 is SGHAT and CDR2 is FQNNGV. The ends lost 2 bases at V and 2 bases at J; junction bases unmatched: 5. CDR3 length equals 16 residues. This CDR3 is CASSLNSGGFTDTQYF. CDR3 in DNA: TGTGCCAGCAGCTTAAATAGCGGGGGCTTCACAGATACGCAGTATTTT.

The J gene is TRBJ2-7, the V gene TRBV7-9, with 10 bases lining up with TRBD2. The CDR3 loop spans 18 amino acids. After removal of 3 bases from V and 3 bases from J, the junction contained 14 bases not matched to a gene. Germline loops: CDR1 SEHNR, CDR2 FQNEAQ (reference sequence). The CDR3 bases are TGTGCCAGCAGCTTCCCGGTGCTTACTAGCGGGGCCAACTACGAGCAGTACTTC. Its protein product is CASSFPVLTSGANYEQYF.

J is TRBJ2-1 and V is TRBV28, with 8 nucleotides matching TRBD2. Germline V CDR1 and CDR2: MDHEN, SYDVKM. The length of the CDR3 is 15 residues. The V gene end was trimmed by 3 bases and the J gene end by 2 bases; junction bases not matched to a gene: 3. The CDR3 is CASSFGGAPYNEQFF. The CDR3 region has the DNA TGTGCCAGCAGTTTCGGGGGGGCGCCCTACAATGAGCAGTTCTTC. Complete variable domain (other parts from reference TRBV28 and TRBJ2-1): DVKVTQSSRYLVKRTGEKVFLECVQDMDHENMFWYRQDPGLGLRLIYFSYDVKMKEKGDIPEGYSVSREKKERFSLILESASTNQTSMYLCASSFGGAPYNEQFFGPGTRLTVL.

The genes are TRBV11-3 and TRBJ2-1; possibly TRBD2 for D (6 bases). There are 13 residues in the CDR3. Germline CDR1 is SGHNT and CDR2 is YENEEA. Trimming took 6 bases from V and 6 from J, leaving 12 bases between them. DNA of the CDR3: TGTGCCAGCAGGTCGACTAGTTTCAATGAGCAGTTCTTC. Its translation: CASRSTSFNEQFF.

J is TRBJ2-3 and V is TRBV30, with D uncertain. This CDR3 region has 16 residues. CDR1 GTSNPN and CDR2 SVGIG come from the germline V gene (reference sequence). Trimming shortened V by 2 bases and J by 0 bases, and 15 bases separated the two germline ends. CDR3 DNA sequence: TGTGCCTGGAGTCGTCTCCTATCTACTAGCACAGATACGCAGTATTTT. Its translation: CAWSRLLSTSTDTQYF.

The gene calls are TRBV4-3 and TRBJ2-7, with TRBD1 matching 10 bases. The V gene's germline CDR1 is LGHNA and CDR2 YSLEER. With V trimmed by 4 bases and J by 3 bases, 6 bases remained unmatched. The CDR3 spans 15 residues. The CDR3 region is CASSRGQGEFYEQYF. Here the CDR3 DNA reads TGCGCCAGCAGCCGTGGACAGGGGGAATTCTACGAGCAGTACTTC.